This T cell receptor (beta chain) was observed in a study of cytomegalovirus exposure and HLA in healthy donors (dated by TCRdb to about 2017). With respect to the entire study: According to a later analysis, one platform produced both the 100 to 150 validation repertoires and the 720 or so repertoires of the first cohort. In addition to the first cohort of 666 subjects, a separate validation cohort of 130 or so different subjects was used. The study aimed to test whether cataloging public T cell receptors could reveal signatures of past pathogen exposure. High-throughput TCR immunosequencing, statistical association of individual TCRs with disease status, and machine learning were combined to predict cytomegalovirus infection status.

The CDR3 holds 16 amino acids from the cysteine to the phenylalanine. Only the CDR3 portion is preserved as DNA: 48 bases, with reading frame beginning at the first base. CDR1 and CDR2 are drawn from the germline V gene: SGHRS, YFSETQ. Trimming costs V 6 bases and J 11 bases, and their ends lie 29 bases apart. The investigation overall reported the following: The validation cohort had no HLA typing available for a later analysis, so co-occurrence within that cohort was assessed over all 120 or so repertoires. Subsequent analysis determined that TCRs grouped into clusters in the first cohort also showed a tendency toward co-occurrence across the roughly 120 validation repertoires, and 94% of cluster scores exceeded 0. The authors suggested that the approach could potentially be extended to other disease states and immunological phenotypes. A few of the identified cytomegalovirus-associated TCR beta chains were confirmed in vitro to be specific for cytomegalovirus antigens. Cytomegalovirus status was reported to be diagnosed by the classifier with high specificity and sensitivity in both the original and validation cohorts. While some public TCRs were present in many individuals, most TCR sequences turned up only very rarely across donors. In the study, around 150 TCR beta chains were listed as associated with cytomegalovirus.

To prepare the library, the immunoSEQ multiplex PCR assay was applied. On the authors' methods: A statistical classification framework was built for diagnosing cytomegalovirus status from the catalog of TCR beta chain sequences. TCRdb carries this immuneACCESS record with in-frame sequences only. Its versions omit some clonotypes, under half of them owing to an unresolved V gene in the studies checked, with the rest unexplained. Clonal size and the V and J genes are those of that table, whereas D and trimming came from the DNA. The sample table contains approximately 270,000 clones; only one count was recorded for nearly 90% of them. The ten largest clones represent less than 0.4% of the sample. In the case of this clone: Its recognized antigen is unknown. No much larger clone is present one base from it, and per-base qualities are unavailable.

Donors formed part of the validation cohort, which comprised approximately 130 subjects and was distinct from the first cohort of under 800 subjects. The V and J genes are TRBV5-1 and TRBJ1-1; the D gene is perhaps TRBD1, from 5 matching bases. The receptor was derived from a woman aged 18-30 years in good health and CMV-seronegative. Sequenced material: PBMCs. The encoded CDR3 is CASTKGGSAMGQVAFF. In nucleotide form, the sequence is TGCGCCAGCACAAAGGGTGGATCGGCTATGGGGCAGGTTGCTTTCTTT.